This T cell receptor (beta chain) was found in a study of cytomegalovirus exposure and HLA in healthy donors. Turning to the study itself: Counted in an early data release were approximately 80 million unique TCRs from HLA-typed donors. Study-wide points: Sequencing depth across donors, presence/absence analyses assumed, was roughly uniform.

Use of 60 Vbeta and 13 Jbeta primers characterized the PCR. The repertoire was sequenced with immunoSEQ multiplex PCR; TCRdb's copy has only in-frame clones and lacks some. The sample lists 100,000 to 150,000 clones, approximately 61% occurring once. Germline loops: CDR1 SGHNT, CDR2 YENEEA. This CDR3 has 16 amino acids. The junction had 7 bases not matched to a gene; V was cut back by 4 bases and J by 5 bases. Note on this clone: Its antigen is unidentified.

The chain recombines TRBV11-3 with TRBJ2-1; 11 bases are shared with TRBD2. The specimen sequenced was PBMCs. This TCR derives from a man aged 25-45 years in good health and CMV-seropositive. CDR3 in amino acids: CASSSKTSGANNEQFF. In DNA form, the CDR3 reads TGTGCCAGCAGCTCAAAGACTAGCGGGGCTAACAATGAGCAGTTCTTC. Based on the CDR3 plus reference TRBV11-3 and TRBJ2-1, the full variable domain is EAGVVQSPRYKIIEKKQPVAFWCNPISGHNTLYWYLQNLGQGPELLIRYENEEAVDDSQLPKDRFSAERLKGVDSTLKIQPAELGDSAVYLCASSSKTSGANNEQFFGPGTRLTVL.